The 22 T cell receptor beta chains in this list originate from one sample, sequenced in a study of T cells generated in artificial thymic organoids. The organoids combined MS5 murine stromal cells carrying human DLL1 with human hematopoietic stem and progenitor cells. The seeding cells were CD34+CD3- hematopoietic stem and progenitor cells purified by FACS to remove T cells. Reverse primers in the TRAC or TRBC constant regions drove separate semi-nested PCRs for TCRalpha and TCRbeta. TCRdb independently ran MiXCR on the 5' RACE reads; one entry per CDR3 protein. In the table there are 5,400 or so distinct CDR3 sequences, less than 30% of which are singletons. No cognate antigen is known for these TCRs. Input material: naive CD8+ T cells grown in artificial thymic organoids from cord blood stem and progenitor cells. Specified subset: CD3+TCRalphabeta+CD8SP T cells; for blood, CD45RO-CCR7+ naive CD8+ T cells. The origin of the receptors is a human donor who gave cord blood stem cells for thymic organoid culture, a cardiac surgery patient who gave postnatal thymus, or a blood donor (not recorded which).

For this clonotype: Being one base from a much bigger clone, this may be a read error. The CDR3 end shows no conserved phenylalanine or tryptophan, and so a read error is likely. CDR3 nucleotide sequence: TGTGCCTCCCTGCGAGGTAGATATGGCTACACCCTC. Its protein product is CASLRGRYGYTL. The chain couples TRBV10-3 to TRBJ1-2, with D uncertain. CDR3 length: 12 residues. The V and J ends lost 11 bases and 5 bases respectively, with 15 bases between them. CDR1 is ENHRY and CDR2 is SYGVKD in the germline V gene.

There are many counts of this clonotype. The rearrangement links TRBV6-6 to TRBJ2-5; 9 bases fit TRBD1. Unmatched junction bases numbered 4, after V lost 4 bases and J lost 1 base. The CDR3 contains 15 residues. The germline V gene encodes CDR1 MNHNY and CDR2 SVGAGI (reference sequence). This CDR3 is CASSFYRGRQETQYF. For the CDR3, the DNA is TGTGCCAGCAGTTTCTACAGGGGGCGCCAAGAGACCCAGTACTTC.

Within the sample, this clonotype is medium-sized. The CDR3 sequence is CASSLWGRETQYF. In nucleotides, the CDR3 is TGTGCCAGCAGTTTGTGGGGGCGCGAGACCCAGTACTTC. The J gene is TRBJ2-5, the V gene TRBV28; D may be TRBD1 (6 bases). The V and J ends lost 3 bases and 5 bases respectively, with 10 bases between them. CDR1 is MDHEN, CDR2 SYDVKM, per germline. The CDR3 runs 13 residues.

This clonotype has just a few counts. This chain connects TRBV6-1 to TRBJ2-3; D is unresolved. The ends were cut back, 6 bases at V and 5 bases at J, with 6 bases in the middle. The CDR3 has 11 amino acids. The germline gives CDR1 MNHNS, CDR2 SASEGT. DNA of the CDR3: TGTGCCAGCAGCCACCGAGATACGCAGTATTTT. Translated, it gives CASSHRDTQYF.

The gene calls are TRBV4-1 and TRBJ2-5; weak D call: TRBD2 (6 bases). The V end lost 1 base, the J end lost 2 bases, and 8 bases lay between the germline ends. Looked up from germline, CDR1 is MGHRA and CDR2 is YSYEKL. This CDR3 is built from 14 residues. CDR3 residues: CASSQAGLQETQYF. The CDR3 nucleotides are TGCGCCAGCAGCCAAGCCGGACTACAAGAGACCCAGTACTTC.

This clonotype was found many times. This chain joins TRBV10-2 and TRBJ2-5; D not certain. The V gene's germline CDR1 is WSHSY and CDR2 SAAADI. The CDR3 has 14 residues. The V and J ends lost 2 bases and 5 bases respectively, with 12 bases between them. CDR3 sequence (DNA): TGCGCCAGCAGTGAGGGCAGGCCAGCGGAGACCCAGTACTTC. Its translation is CASSEGRPAETQYF.

Comments on this clonotype: Sequence at one end of the junction differs from germline and may be a read error. The V and J genes are TRBV4-3 and TRBJ2-1, with D perhaps TRBD1 (5 bases). The CDR3 is made up of 15 amino acids. CDR1 and CDR2 (germline): LGHNA, YSLEER. DNA for the CDR3: TGCGCCAGCAGCCAGGGGTGTTATCAGGGCAATGAGCAGCTCTTC. Encoded protein: CASSQGCYQGNEQLF.

About this clonotype: A junction boundary mismatches the germline segment, possibly from a read error. The chain employs TRBV24-1 and TRBJ2-5; 8 bases are shared with TRBD1. CDR1 is KGHDR and CDR2 is SFDVKD in the germline V gene. CDR3 length equals 14 residues. The CDR3 DNA reads TGTGCCGCCAGTGATCAGGGGGCGGAAGAGACCCAGTACTTC. The encoded protein is CAASDQGAEETQYF.

This rearrangement joins TRBV28 to TRBJ2-3; 10 bases are a match to TRBD2. Germline CDR1 and CDR2: MDHEN and SYDVKM. After removal of 10 bases from V and 1 base from J, the junction contained 20 bases not matched to a gene. The CDR3 sequence is 19 residues long. The CDR3 loop reads CATRGPLAGDLRGTDTQYF. Here the CDR3 DNA reads TGTGCCACCCGAGGGCCCCTAGCGGGGGACCTAAGGGGCACAGATACGCAGTATTTT.

By frequency in the sample, this clonotype is medium-sized. J is TRBJ2-7 and V is TRBV7-9; 8 positions agree with TRBD1. This CDR3 spans 13 amino acids. With V trimmed by 4 bases and J by 3 bases, 2 bases remained unmatched. Germline values: CDR1 SEHNR, CDR2 FQNEAQ (reference sequence). The CDR3 sequence is CASSWDRSYEQYF. The CDR3 DNA sequence: TGTGCCAGCAGCTGGGACAGGAGCTACGAGCAGTACTTC.

This chain links TRBV7-9 with TRBJ1-2; unclear D gene. The CDR3 contains 15 residues. Germline V gives CDR1 SEHNR, CDR2 FQNEAQ (reference sequence). V was cut by 0 bases and J by 6 bases, with 14 bases left in between. CDR3 sequence (DNA): TGTGCCAGCAGCTTAGCGCGCGGCCGTTTAGATGGCTACACCTTC. Translating it yields CASSLARGRLDGYTF.

Concerning this clonotype: This may come from a read error, since a much larger clone is one base off. The chain has TRBV9 and TRBJ2-4; D assignment may be TRBD1 or TRBD2 (5 bases each). In germline, CDR1 is SGDLS, CDR2 YYNGEE. The V end lost 4 bases, the J end lost 9 bases, and 17 bases lay between the germline ends. The CDR3 totals 14 residues. CDR3 coding DNA: TGTGCCAGCAGCCCGGGGCTTGGGGAAAGCATTCAGTACTTC. It is translated as CASSPGLGESIQYF.

Judged by abundance, this clonotype is medium-sized. This chain connects TRBV4-3 to TRBJ2-7; D unclear. CDR1 and CDR2 (germline): LGHNA, YSLEER. This CDR3 is 15 amino acids long. Trimming removed 4 bases from V and 10 bases from J, with 23 bases in between. This CDR3 reads CASSLLGRPFDGQYF. CDR3 in DNA: TGCGCCAGCAGCCTTCTAGGCAGGCCCTTTGACGGTCAGTACTTC.

By sample share, this clonotype is medium-sized. V usage is TRBV7-4 and J usage is TRBJ1-2; 7 nucleotides agree with TRBD1. V dropped 5 bases and J dropped 6; count of bases not matched to a gene: 12. Germline lookup yields CDR1 SGHVT and CDR2 SQSDAQ. This CDR3 comprises 15 residues. The CDR3 is CASSPRQGGIHGYTF. CDR3 coding DNA: TGTGCCAGCAGCCCCCGACAGGGAGGTATACATGGCTACACCTTC.

A note on this clonotype: A read error is possible here, since a much larger clone lies one base away. The V call is TRBV4-3, the J call TRBJ2-7, with D tentatively TRBD1 or TRBD2 (5 bases each). CDR3 length equals 16 residues. Germline CDR1 and CDR2: LGHNA and YSLEER. The CDR3 coding sequence is TGCGCCGGCAGCCAAGATCGTGAGGGGAGCTCCTACGAGCAGTACTTC. Its protein product is CAGSQDREGSSYEQYF.

A single count supports this clonotype. The chain uses TRBV5-4 and TRBJ2-1; TRBD1 is a possible D gene (6 bases). V shed 3 bases and J shed 5 bases, with 12 bases lying between them. Germline V gene data show CDR1 as SGHNT and CDR2 as YYREEE (reference sequence). The CDR3 extends over 14 amino acids. CDR3 nucleotides: TGTGCCAGCAGCTCCCGGGACAACAACAATGAGCAGTTCTTC. The encoded protein is CASSSRDNNNEQFF.

Details on this clonotype: A single base separates this from a much larger clone, so it may be a read error. This rearrangement joins TRBV5-1 to TRBJ2-5; the match to TRBD1 covers 8 bases. Germline loops: CDR1 SGHRS, CDR2 YFSETQ. V shed 1 base and J 5 bases; nucleotides not matched to a gene: 7. The CDR3 loop spans 15 amino acids. CDR3 DNA: TGCGCCAGCAGCTTGCGGACAGGGAGCACTGAGACCCAGTACTTC. Translated: CASSLRTGSTETQYF.

This chain uses TRBV6-4 with TRBJ1-3, with TRBD1 identical over 8 bases. Germline values: CDR1 MRHNA, CDR2 SNTAGT. The CDR3 is 16 residues long. Trimming cost V 6 bases and J 6 bases; bases outside gene matches: 13. CDR3 sequence: CASRRRIDRGENTIYF. CDR3 in DNA: TGTGCCAGCAGAAGAAGGATAGACAGGGGCGAAAACACCATATATTTT.

As to this clonotype: At one end, the junction sequence differs from germline, possibly due to a read error. The gene calls are TRBV7-3 and TRBJ2-2; the D is unclear. The CDR3 sequence is 14 residues long. The germline CDR1 and CDR2 sequences are SGHTA and FQGTGA. The CDR3 sequence is CASSPVFAHGVLFF. The CDR3 coding sequence is TGTGCCAGCTCCCCGGTGTTCGCCCATGGGGTGCTGTTTTTT.

This clonotype was recorded a few times. The chain employs TRBV30 and TRBJ2-7, with 10 bases aligning to TRBD1. Germline CDR1 is GTSNPN and CDR2 is SVGIG (reference sequence). The J segment lost 5 bases and the V segment lost 2 bases, leaving 3 bases of the junction unmatched. This CDR3 has 13 residues. For the CDR3, the DNA is TGTGCCTGGAGTTGGGACAGGGGCGACGAGCAGTACTTC. The encoded protein is CAWSWDRGDEQYF. Full variable domain (missing parts from reference TRBV30 and TRBJ2-7): SQTIHQWPATLVQPVGSPLSLECTVEGTSNPNLYWYRQAAGRGLQLLFYSVGIGQISSEVPQNLSASRPQDRQFILSSKKLLLSDSGFYLCAWSWDRGDEQYFGPGTRLTVT.

This clonotype rates as medium-sized. The gene calls are TRBV10-3 and TRBJ2-7; no clear D gene. The CDR3 contains 11 residues. V lost 6 bases and J 3 bases, leaving 6 bases between the germline ends. Looked up from germline, CDR1 is ENHRY and CDR2 is SYGVKD. In nucleotides, the CDR3 is TGTGCCATCAGCGACAACTACGAGCAGTACTTC. Its translation is CAISDNYEQYF.

As for this clonotype: A read error may account for a junction end that differs from germline. The V and J genes are TRBV11-3 and TRBJ2-2; possible D gene TRBD2, 6 bases. CDR3 size: 13 residues. CDR1 is SGHNT, CDR2 YENEEA, per germline. CDR3 residues: CANSTSRNGGLFF. The DNA of the CDR3 is TGTGCCAACAGCACATCAAGGAACGGGGGGCTGTTTTTT.